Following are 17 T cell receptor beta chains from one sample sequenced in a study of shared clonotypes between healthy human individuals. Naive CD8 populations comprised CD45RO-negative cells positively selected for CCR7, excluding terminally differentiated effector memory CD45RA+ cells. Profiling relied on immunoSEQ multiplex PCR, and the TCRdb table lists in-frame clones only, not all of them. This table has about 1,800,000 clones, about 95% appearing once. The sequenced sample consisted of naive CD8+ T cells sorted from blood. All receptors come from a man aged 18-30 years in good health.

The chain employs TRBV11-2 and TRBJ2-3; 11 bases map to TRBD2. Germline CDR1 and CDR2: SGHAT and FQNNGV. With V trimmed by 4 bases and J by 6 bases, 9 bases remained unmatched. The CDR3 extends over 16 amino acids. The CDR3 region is CASSSLAGGPRDTQYF. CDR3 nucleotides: TGTGCCAGCAGCTCGCTAGCGGGAGGCCCCAGGGATACGCAGTATTTT.

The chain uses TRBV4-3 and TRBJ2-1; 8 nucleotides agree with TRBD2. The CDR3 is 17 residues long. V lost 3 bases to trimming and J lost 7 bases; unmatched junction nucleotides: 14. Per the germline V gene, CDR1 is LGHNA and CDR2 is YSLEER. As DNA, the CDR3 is TGCGCCAGCAGCCAGTTCGAGGGTAGCGGGAAATGGAATGAGCAGTTCTTC. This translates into CASSQFEGSGKWNEQFF.

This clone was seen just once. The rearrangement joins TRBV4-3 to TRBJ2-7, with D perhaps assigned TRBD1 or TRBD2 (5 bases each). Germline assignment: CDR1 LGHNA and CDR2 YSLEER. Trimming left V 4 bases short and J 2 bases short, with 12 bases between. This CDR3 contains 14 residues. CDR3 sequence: CASSPLGVPYEQYF. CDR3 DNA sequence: TGCGCCAGCAGCCCTTTGGGGGTACCCTACGAGCAGTACTTC.

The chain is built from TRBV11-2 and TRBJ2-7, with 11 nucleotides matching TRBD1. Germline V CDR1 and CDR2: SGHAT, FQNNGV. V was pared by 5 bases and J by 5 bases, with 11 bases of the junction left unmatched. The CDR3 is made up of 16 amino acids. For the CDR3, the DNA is TGTGCCAGCAGCCCCGGTTTTGGGACAGGGGGGCACGAGCAGTACTTC. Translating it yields CASSPGFGTGGHEQYF.

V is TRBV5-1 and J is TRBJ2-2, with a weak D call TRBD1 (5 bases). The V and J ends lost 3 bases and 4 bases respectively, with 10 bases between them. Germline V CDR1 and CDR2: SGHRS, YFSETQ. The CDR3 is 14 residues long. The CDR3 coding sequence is TGCGCCAGCAGCTGGACACAATCCACCGGGGAGCTGTTTTTT. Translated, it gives CASSWTQSTGELFF.

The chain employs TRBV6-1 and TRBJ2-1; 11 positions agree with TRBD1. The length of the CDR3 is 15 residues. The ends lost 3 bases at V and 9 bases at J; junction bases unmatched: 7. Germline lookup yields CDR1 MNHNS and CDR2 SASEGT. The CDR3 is CASSDPGTGGIEQFF. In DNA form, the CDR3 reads TGTGCCAGCAGTGATCCCGGGACAGGGGGAATTGAGCAGTTCTTC.

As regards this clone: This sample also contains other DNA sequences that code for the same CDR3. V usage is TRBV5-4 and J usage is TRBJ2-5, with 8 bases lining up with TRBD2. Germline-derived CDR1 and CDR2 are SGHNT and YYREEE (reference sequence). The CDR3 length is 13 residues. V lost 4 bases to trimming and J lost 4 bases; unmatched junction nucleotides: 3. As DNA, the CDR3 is TGTGCCAGCAGCCCCGCGGGGGGAGAGACCCAGTACTTC. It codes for CASSPAGGETQYF.

CDR3 DNA sequence: TGTGCCAGCGGACCTGCCTATGGCTACACCTTC. Encoded protein: CASGPAYGYTF. The genes are TRBV9 and TRBJ1-2; D is unclear. The germline V gene encodes CDR1 SGDLS and CDR2 YYNGEE. The CDR3 length is 11 residues. V lost 7 bases and J lost 4, with 8 bases in between.

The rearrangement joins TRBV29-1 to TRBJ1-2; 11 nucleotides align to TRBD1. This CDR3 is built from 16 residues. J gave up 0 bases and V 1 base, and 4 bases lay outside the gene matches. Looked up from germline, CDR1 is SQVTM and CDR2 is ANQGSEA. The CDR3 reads CSVEAWTGGANYGYTF. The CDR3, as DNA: TGCAGCGTTGAAGCCTGGACAGGGGGCGCTAACTATGGCTACACCTTC.

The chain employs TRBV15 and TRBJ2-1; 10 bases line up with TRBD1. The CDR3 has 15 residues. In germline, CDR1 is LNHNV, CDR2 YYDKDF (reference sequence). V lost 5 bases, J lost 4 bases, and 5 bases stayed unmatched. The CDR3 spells CATSEDRGSYNEQFF. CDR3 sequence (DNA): TGTGCCACCAGCGAGGACAGGGGGAGTTACAATGAGCAGTTCTTC.

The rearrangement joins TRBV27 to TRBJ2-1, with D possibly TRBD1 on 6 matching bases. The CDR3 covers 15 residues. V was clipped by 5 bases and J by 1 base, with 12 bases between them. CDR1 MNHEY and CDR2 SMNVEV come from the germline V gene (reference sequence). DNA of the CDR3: TGTGCCAGCAGTGATACGGGACATTCCTACAATGAGCAGTTCTTC. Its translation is CASSDTGHSYNEQFF.

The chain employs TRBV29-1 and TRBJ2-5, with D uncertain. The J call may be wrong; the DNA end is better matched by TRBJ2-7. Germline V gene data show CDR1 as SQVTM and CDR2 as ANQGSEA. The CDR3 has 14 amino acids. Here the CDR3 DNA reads TGCAGCGTTGATGGCGGCCGAACCTCCTACGAGCAGTACTTC. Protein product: CSVDGGRTSYEQYF.

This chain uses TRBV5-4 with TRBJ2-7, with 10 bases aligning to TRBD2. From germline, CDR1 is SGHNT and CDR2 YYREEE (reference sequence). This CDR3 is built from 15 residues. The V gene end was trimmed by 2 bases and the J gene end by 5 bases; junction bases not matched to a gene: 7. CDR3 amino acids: CASSLPAGGPHEQYF. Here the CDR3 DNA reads TGTGCCAGCAGCTTACCAGCGGGAGGGCCCCACGAGCAGTACTTC. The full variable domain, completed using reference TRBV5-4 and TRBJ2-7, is ETGVTQSPTHLIKTRGQQVTLRCSSQSGHNTVSWYQQALGQGPQFIFQYYREEENGRGNFPPRFSGLQFPNYSSELNVNALELDDSALYLCASSLPAGGPHEQYFGPGTRLTVT.

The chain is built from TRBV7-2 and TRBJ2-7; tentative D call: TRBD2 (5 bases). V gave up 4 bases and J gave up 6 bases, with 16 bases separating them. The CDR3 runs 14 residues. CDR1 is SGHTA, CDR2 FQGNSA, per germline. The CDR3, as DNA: TGTGCCAGCAGCTCAGTGCCCAGAGGGTTCGAGCAGTACTTC. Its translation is CASSSVPRGFEQYF.

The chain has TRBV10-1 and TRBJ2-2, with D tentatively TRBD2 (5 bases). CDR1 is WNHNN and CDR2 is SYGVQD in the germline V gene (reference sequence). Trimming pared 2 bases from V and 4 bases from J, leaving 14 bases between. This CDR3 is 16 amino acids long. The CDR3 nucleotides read TGCGCCAGCAGTGAGAATCGGGGTATGGGCACCGGGGAGCTGTTTTTT. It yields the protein CASSENRGMGTGELFF.

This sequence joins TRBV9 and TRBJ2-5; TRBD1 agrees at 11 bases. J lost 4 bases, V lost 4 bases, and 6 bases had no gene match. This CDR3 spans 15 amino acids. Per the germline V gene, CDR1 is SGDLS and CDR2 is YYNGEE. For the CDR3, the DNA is TGTGCCAGCAGCTCTCTTGGGACAGGGGGAGAGACCCAGTACTTC. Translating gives CASSSLGTGGETQYF.

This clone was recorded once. The CDR3: CSVGSGGAYETQYF. The CDR3 coding sequence is TGCAGCGTCGGGAGCGGGGGGGCGTATGAGACCCAGTACTTC. The chain combines TRBV29-1 with TRBJ2-5; 10 positions match TRBD2. Trimming at V came to 6 bases and at J to 5 bases, leaving 9 bases not matched to a gene. Germline V lookup: CDR1 SQVTM, CDR2 ANQGSEA. The CDR3 length is 14 residues.